The clone carrying this T cell receptor (beta chain) was observed once. Antigen: not known. Through negative isolation, CD4+ and CD8+ T cells were obtained, while TEMRA cells were enriched using FACS. The length of the CDR3 is 14 residues. The V gene end was trimmed by 3 bases and the J gene end by 3 bases; junction bases not matched to a gene: 0. Germline V lookup: CDR1 DFQATT, CDR2 SNEGSKA (reference sequence). The sample belongs to a study of CD8 T cells in Susac syndrome. Study-wide findings and caveats: TCR sequencing and HLA analysis covered a relatively small number of individuals.

Reverse transcription used roughly 0.5 to 1 ug RNA and random hexamers. Amplification of the TCR beta CDR3 was carried out by immunoSEQ multiplex PCR, which spanned a total of 54 Vbeta and 13 Jbeta segments. TCRdb used MiXCR to reprocess the immunoSEQ multiplex PCR reads, holding one entry per CDR3 protein. The table has under 200,000 distinct CDR3 sequences, 90% to 95% seen once; the top ten hold 0.085% to 0.09%. The chain is built from TRBV20-1 and TRBJ2-2, with TRBD2 matching over 11 bases. Sample: CD4+ T cells from PBMCs. This receptor was taken from a human donor with Susac syndrome. The CDR3 DNA follows: TGCAGTGCTAGGGGACTAGCGGACACCGGGGAGCTGTTTTTT. Protein product: CSARGLADTGELFF.